The 6 T cell receptor beta chains given below trace back to one sample, sequenced in a study of OX40 agonist ivuxolimab in advanced cancers. Library generation was performed with the immunoSEQ multiplex PCR assay. TCRdb carries this immuneACCESS record with in-frame sequences only. Its versions omit some clonotypes, under half of them owing to an unresolved V gene in the studies checked, with the rest unexplained. The sample contains 26,000 or so clones, more than 75% of them found a single time. The top ten clonotypes cover 20% to 30% of the sample. The source material was CD4+ or CD8+ T cells sorted from blood, sampled in a trial of the OX40 agonist ivuxolimab. These TCRs come from an adult with an advanced solid tumor such as melanoma, head and neck, liver or kidney cancer.

The genes are TRBV28 and TRBJ2-7, with TRBD1 matching 7 bases. V was pared by 5 bases and J by 2 bases, with 6 bases of the junction left unmatched. Germline loops: CDR1 MDHEN, CDR2 SYDVKM. The CDR3 sequence is 14 residues long. DNA for the CDR3: TGTGCCAGCAGTCCCGACAGGGAAGCCTACGAGCAGTACTTC. Translating gives CASSPDREAYEQYF.

This clone has only one observation. This rearrangement joins TRBV5-6 to TRBJ2-7, with 8 bases matching TRBD1. Trimming cost V 4 bases and J 0 bases; bases outside gene matches: 3. CDR1 SGHDT and CDR2 YYEEEE come from the germline V gene. The CDR3 extends over 14 amino acids. The CDR3 sequence is CASSEQGVSYEQYF. The CDR3, as DNA: TGTGCCAGCAGCGAACAGGGGGTCTCCTACGAGCAGTACTTC. Full variable domain (rest looked up from reference TRBV5-6 and TRBJ2-7): DAGVTQSPTHLIKTRGQQVTLRCSPKSGHDTVSWYQQALGQGPQFIFQYYEEEERQRGNFPDRFSGHQFPNYSSELNVNALLLGDSALYLCASSEQGVSYEQYFGPGTRLTVT.

This chain joins TRBV5-5 and TRBJ2-2; 8 bases line up with TRBD1. CDR1 SGHKS and CDR2 YYEKEE come from the germline V gene (reference sequence). Trimming took 4 bases from V and 2 from J; bases not matched to a gene: 10. The CDR3 loop spans 17 amino acids. CDR3 nucleotide sequence: TGTGCCAGCAGCCATCCAACGGGACAGGAAAACACCGGGGAGCTGTTTTTT. This gives the protein CASSHPTGQENTGELFF.

The rearrangement joins TRBV28 to TRBJ2-7; 9 positions match TRBD1. The ends lost 5 bases at V and 6 bases at J; junction bases unmatched: 11. CDR3 length equals 15 residues. CDR1 MDHEN and CDR2 SYDVKM come from the germline V gene. The DNA of the CDR3 is TGTGCCAGCAGTGATGACACAGGGGGCGCGGTCGAGCAGTACTTC. Protein product: CASSDDTGGAVEQYF. Supplemented by reference TRBV28 and TRBJ2-7, the full variable domain reads DVKVTQSSRYLVKRTGEKVFLECVQDMDHENMFWYRQDPGLGLRLIYFSYDVKMKEKGDIPEGYSVSREKKERFSLILESASTNQTSMYLCASSDDTGGAVEQYFGPGTRLTVT.

The J gene is TRBJ2-1, the V gene TRBV7-6; 8 nucleotides agree with TRBD2. The CDR3 runs to 16 residues. The junction had 10 bases not matched to a gene; V was cut back by 1 base and J by 8 bases. Per the germline V gene, CDR1 is SGHVS and CDR2 is FNYEAQ. CDR3 region: CASSLGSGLGIHEQFF. As DNA, the CDR3 is TGTGCCAGCAGCTTAGGCTCGGGACTAGGTATCCATGAGCAGTTCTTC.

The chain joins TRBV11-3 to TRBJ2-1, with TRBD1 matching over 10 bases. In germline, CDR1 is SGHNT, CDR2 YENEEA. Trimming removed 5 bases from V and 7 bases from J; junction bases left unmatched: 8. There are 15 residues in the CDR3. The CDR3 coding sequence is TGTGCCAGCAGCCCCCGGGACAGGGGAGGTAATGAGCAGTTCTTC. Translated: CASSPRDRGGNEQFF.